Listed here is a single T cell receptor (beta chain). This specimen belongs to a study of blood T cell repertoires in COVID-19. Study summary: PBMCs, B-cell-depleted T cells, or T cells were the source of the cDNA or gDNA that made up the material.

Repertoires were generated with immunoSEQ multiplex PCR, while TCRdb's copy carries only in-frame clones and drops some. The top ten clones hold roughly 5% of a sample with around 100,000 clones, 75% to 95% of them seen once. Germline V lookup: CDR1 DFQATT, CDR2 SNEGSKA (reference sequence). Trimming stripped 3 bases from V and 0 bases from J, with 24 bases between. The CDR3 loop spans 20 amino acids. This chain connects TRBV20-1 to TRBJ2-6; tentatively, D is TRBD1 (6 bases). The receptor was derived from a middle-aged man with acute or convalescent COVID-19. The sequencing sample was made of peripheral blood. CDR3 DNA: TGCAGTGCTAGTCAGGTAACAGGGTACTCAGAGTACTCTGGGGCCAACGTCCTGACTTTC. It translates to CSASQVTGYSEYSGANVLTF.